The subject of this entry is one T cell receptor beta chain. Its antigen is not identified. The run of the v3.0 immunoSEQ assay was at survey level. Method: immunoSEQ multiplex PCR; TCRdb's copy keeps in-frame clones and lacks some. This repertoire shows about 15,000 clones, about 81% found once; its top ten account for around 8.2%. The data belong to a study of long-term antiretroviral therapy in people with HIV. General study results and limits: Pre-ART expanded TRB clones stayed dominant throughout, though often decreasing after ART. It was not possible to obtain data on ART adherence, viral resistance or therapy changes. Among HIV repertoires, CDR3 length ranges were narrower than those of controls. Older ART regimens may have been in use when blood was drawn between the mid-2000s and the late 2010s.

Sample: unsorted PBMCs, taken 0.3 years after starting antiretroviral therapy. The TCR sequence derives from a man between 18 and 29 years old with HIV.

CDR3 amino acids: CASNTRGPTETQYF. Written as DNA, the CDR3 is TGCGCCAGCAATACTAGGGGGCCGACAGAGACCCAGTACTTC. The gene calls are TRBV10-2 and TRBJ2-5, with 7 bases lining up with TRBD1. The germline V gene has CDR1 WSHSY and CDR2 SAAADI. This CDR3 contains 14 residues. V lost 7 bases, J lost 4 bases, and 9 bases stayed unmatched.